One and the same sample provided the 26 T cell receptor beta chains below, sequenced in a study of OX40 agonist ivuxolimab in advanced cancers. This table comes from immunoSEQ multiplex PCR, and its TCRdb copy is limited to in-frame clones, with some not included. The sample records 45,000 to 55,000 clones, about 81% being singletons. The source material was CD4+ or CD8+ T cells sorted from blood, sampled in a trial of the OX40 agonist ivuxolimab. The receptors were sampled from an adult with an advanced solid tumor such as melanoma, head and neck, liver or kidney cancer.

This clone was seen only once. The chain recombines TRBV4-3 with TRBJ2-3, with 7 nucleotides matching TRBD2. The CDR3 totals 15 residues. With 1 base clipped from V and 5 bases from J, the junction kept 6 bases outside the gene matches. The germline CDR1 and CDR2 sequences are LGHNA and YSLEER. The CDR3 loop reads CASSQVAGRRDTQYF. CDR3 sequence (DNA): TGCGCCAGCAGCCAAGTCGCCGGGAGGAGAGATACGCAGTATTTT.

The V gene is TRBV5-5, the J gene TRBJ2-1; no clear D gene. The V and J ends lost 0 bases and 5 bases respectively, with 6 bases between them. The V gene's germline CDR1 is SGHKS and CDR2 YYEKEE (reference sequence). The CDR3 runs 13 residues. CDR3 sequence: CASSLGPDNEQFF. Here the CDR3 DNA reads TGTGCCAGCAGCTTGGGACCTGACAATGAGCAGTTCTTC.

V and J are TRBV18 and TRBJ1-1; no reliable D call. V lost 2 bases to trimming and J lost 1 base, with 14 bases between them. The CDR3 runs 16 residues. Germline CDR1 and CDR2: KGHSH and LQKENI. CDR3 residues: CASSPTNTLANTEAFF. The CDR3 nucleotides read TGTGCCAGCTCACCAACGAATACCTTAGCGAACACTGAAGCTTTCTTT.

In this sample, this clone turned up once. The V call is TRBV2, the J call TRBJ2-2, with 8 nucleotides matching TRBD1. The CDR3 contains 15 residues. V was clipped by 5 bases and J by 7 bases; unmatched bases: 9. The V gene's germline CDR1 is SNHLY and CDR2 FYNNEI. CDR3: CASSPRTGSVGELFF. CDR3 nucleotide sequence: TGTGCCAGCAGTCCACGGACAGGGTCGGTCGGGGAGCTGTTTTTT.

For the CDR3, the DNA is TGTGCCAGCTCACCTTGGCCTAGGGGAGATACGCAGTATTTT. Translating gives CASSPWPRGDTQYF. The chain combines TRBV18 with TRBJ2-3, with D perhaps matching TRBD1 (5 bases). The V and J ends lost 3 bases and 5 bases respectively, with 12 bases between them. CDR3 length: 14 amino acids. Germline lookup yields CDR1 KGHSH and CDR2 LQKENI. The variable domain in full, with the rest retrieved from reference TRBV18 and TRBJ2-3, is NAGVMQNPRHLVRRRGQEARLRCSPMKGHSHVYWYRQLPEEGLKFMVYLQKENIIDESGMPKERFSAEFPKEGPSILRIQQVVRGDSAAYFCASSPWPRGDTQYFGPGTRLTVL.

This clone was detected once. The chain's CDR3 is CASSNPGMGTYEQYF. CDR3 nucleotide sequence: TGTGCCAGCAGTAACCCCGGAATGGGAACCTACGAGCAGTACTTC. The chain carries TRBV28 and TRBJ2-7; D gene unclear. The ends were cut back, 5 bases at V and 2 bases at J, with 16 bases in the middle. The germline CDR1 and CDR2 sequences are MDHEN and SYDVKM. The CDR3 has 15 amino acids.

This sequence joins TRBV7-6 and TRBJ1-4; D gene unclear. Germline CDR1 reads SGHVS; CDR2 reads FNYEAQ. The V end lost 4 bases, the J end lost 8 bases, and 8 bases lay between the germline ends. This CDR3 has 12 amino acids. The CDR3 DNA sequence: TGTGCCAGCAGCTACCGAGGGGAAAAACTGTTTTTT. This translates into CASSYRGEKLFF.

The chain carries TRBV6-5 and TRBJ1-2, with D unclear. Per germline, CDR1 MNHEY and CDR2 SVGAGI. V lost 8 bases and J lost 3, with 7 bases in between. The CDR3 spans 11 residues. The chain's CDR3 is CASGSDYGYTF. CDR3 coding DNA: TGTGCCAGCGGTTCAGACTATGGCTACACCTTC.

This chain uses TRBV11-1 with TRBJ2-3; 9 bases are shared with TRBD2. CDR1 is SGHAT, CDR2 FQDESV, per germline (reference sequence). Trimming removed 2 bases from V and 3 bases from J; junction bases left unmatched: 12. The CDR3 extends over 18 amino acids. This chain's CDR3 is CASSLRGNAGGPTDTQYF. In nucleotides, the CDR3 is TGTGCCAGCAGCTTAAGGGGGAACGCGGGAGGGCCGACAGATACGCAGTATTTT.

This sequence joins TRBV2 and TRBJ2-7; a possible D gene is TRBD2 (6 bases). V dropped 7 bases and J dropped 2 bases, with 18 bases sitting between them. Germline CDR1 is SNHLY and CDR2 is FYNNEI. CDR3 length: 15 amino acids. The CDR3 DNA reads TGTGCCAGCAAGGAAGGAGGGAACATCCCCTACGAGCAGTACTTC. Its translation is CASKEGGNIPYEQYF.

The chain uses TRBV25-1 and TRBJ2-7; tentative D call: TRBD1 (6 bases). The CDR3 extends over 17 amino acids. V shed 0 bases and J shed 9 bases, with 24 bases lying between them. Germline V gene lookup returns CDR1 MGHDK and CDR2 SYGVNS. The CDR3 nucleotides read TGTGCCAGCAGTGAATATAGCAGGGGAACACGTTCAGAAGGGCAGTACTTC. As protein: CASSEYSRGTRSEGQYF.

The rearrangement links TRBV4-2 to TRBJ2-5; D is perhaps TRBD2 (6 bases). Trimming took off 1 base at V and 3 bases at J, with 18 bases between the two ends. Germline V gives CDR1 LGHNA, CDR2 YNFKEQ. CDR3 length equals 17 residues. The CDR3 reads CASSQGPRDFKEETQYF. The CDR3 DNA sequence: TGTGCCAGCAGCCAAGGACCCCGGGACTTCAAGGAAGAGACCCAGTACTTC.

On this clone: The junction departs from germline at one end; a sequencing error may be responsible. V and J are TRBV7-7 and TRBJ2-5; 8 bases line up with TRBD2. The germline V gene encodes CDR1 SSHAT and CDR2 FNYEAQ (reference sequence). The CDR3 consists of 15 residues. CDR3 protein: CASSLTAGARETQYF. CDR3 DNA: TGTGCTAGCAGCTTGACAGCGGGAGCTCGGGAGACCCAGTACTTC.

V and J are TRBV2 and TRBJ1-3; D remains ambiguous. V dropped 3 bases and J dropped 8 bases, with 5 bases sitting between them. This CDR3 comprises 11 residues. The germline gives CDR1 SNHLY, CDR2 FYNNEI. Here the CDR3 DNA reads TGTGCCAGCAGTGAGAGGGACACCATATATTTT. It yields the protein CASSERDTIYF.

This rearrangement joins TRBV7-2 to TRBJ2-7, with 7 nucleotides matching TRBD2. The J segment lost 4 bases and the V segment lost 5 bases, leaving 11 bases of the junction unmatched. Germline assignment: CDR1 SGHTA and CDR2 FQGNSA. The CDR3 totals 15 residues. CDR3 in amino acids: CASSRRGGSQYEQYF. The CDR3 region has the DNA TGTGCCAGCAGCCGCCGGGGAGGGTCTCAATACGAGCAGTACTTC.

The chain combines TRBV5-4 with TRBJ2-3; no clear D gene. The CDR3 is made up of 11 amino acids. V dropped 2 bases and J dropped 5 bases, with 3 bases sitting between them. Per the germline V gene, CDR1 is SGHNT and CDR2 is YYREEE (reference sequence). The CDR3 DNA is TGTGCCAGCAGCTTTTTAGATACGCAGTATTTT. The encoded protein is CASSFLDTQYF.

The chain employs TRBV5-6 and TRBJ1-4; D is perhaps TRBD1 (5 bases). V was trimmed by 5 bases and J by 5 bases, leaving 16 bases between them. This CDR3 contains 15 residues. The germline V gene has CDR1 SGHDT and CDR2 YYEEEE. CDR3 sequence (DNA): TGTGCCAGCAGTCTGAGGGGCTCGACGAATGAAAAACTGTTTTTT. This translates into CASSLRGSTNEKLFF.

The chain links TRBV4-3 to TRBJ2-1, with 13 bases that match TRBD2. This CDR3 spans 15 amino acids. Germline-derived CDR1 and CDR2 are LGHNA and YSLEER. V shed 4 bases, J shed 7 bases, and the junction held 4 bases outside the gene matches. The CDR3 nucleotides read TGCGCCAGCAGCCTTGGACTAGCGGGAGTGAATGAGCAGTTCTTC. Its translation is CASSLGLAGVNEQFF.

Only one count was recorded for this clone. This chain connects TRBV11-2 to TRBJ2-5; the match to TRBD2 covers 16 bases. CDR1 SGHAT and CDR2 FQNNGV come from the germline V gene. This CDR3 has 18 residues. V lost 1 base, J lost 2 bases, and 4 bases stayed unmatched. CDR3 in amino acids: CASSLGGTSGREQETQYF. The DNA of the CDR3 is TGTGCCAGCAGCTTAGGAGGGACTAGCGGGAGGGAGCAAGAGACCCAGTACTTC. The full variable domain, completed using reference TRBV11-2 and TRBJ2-5, is EAGVAQSPRYKIIEKRQSVAFWCNPISGHATLYWYQQILGQGPKLLIQFQNNGVVDDSQLPKDRFSAERLKGVDSTLKIQPAKLEDSAVYLCASSLGGTSGREQETQYFGPGTRLLVL.

The rearrangement links TRBV5-1 to TRBJ1-4, with 7 bases matching TRBD1. Trimming at V came to 3 bases and at J to 6 bases, leaving 8 bases not matched to a gene. In germline, CDR1 is SGHRS, CDR2 YFSETQ. This CDR3 is 15 amino acids long. The CDR3 nucleotides read TGCGCCAGCAGCTCTAGACCCGGGACAGATGAAAAACTGTTTTTT. It specifies CASSSRPGTDEKLFF. The complete variable domain, with remaining parts taken from reference TRBV5-1 and TRBJ1-4, reads KAGVTQTPRYLIKTRGQQVTLSCSPISGHRSVSWYQQTPGQGLQFLFEYFSETQRNKGNFPGRFSGRQFSNSRSEMNVSTLELGDSALYLCASSSRPGTDEKLFFGSGTQLSVL.

The V call is TRBV6-5, the J call TRBJ2-7; 10 bases are shared with TRBD2. Trimming cost V 5 bases and J 12 bases; bases outside gene matches: 16. This CDR3 is 15 amino acids long. The germline V gene has CDR1 MNHEY and CDR2 SVGAGI. The CDR3 here is CASSRGGTSVQRRYF. CDR3 nucleotides: TGTGCCAGCAGTCGGGGCGGGACTAGCGTCCAGAGGCGGTACTTC.

The chain links TRBV28 to TRBJ1-5; 8 nucleotides match TRBD1. This CDR3 is 14 amino acids long. With 5 bases clipped from V and 4 bases from J, the junction kept 4 bases outside the gene matches. From germline, CDR1 is MDHEN and CDR2 SYDVKM. The CDR3 DNA reads TGTGCCAGCAGTACCGGACAGGGAAATCAGCCCCAGCATTTT. Translation: CASSTGQGNQPQHF.

The chain uses TRBV4-3 and TRBJ2-2; D not resolved. This CDR3 region has 15 residues. The germline V and J ends were trimmed by 4 bases and 3 bases, with 12 bases remaining between them. The germline V gene has CDR1 LGHNA and CDR2 YSLEER. The CDR3, as DNA: TGCGCCAGCAGCCCAAGACTTGATCACACCGGGGAGCTGTTTTTT. Encoded protein: CASSPRLDHTGELFF.

The chain uses TRBV5-8 and TRBJ1-2, with 7 bases lining up with TRBD1. Germline lookup yields CDR1 SGHTS and CDR2 YDEGEE. The CDR3 has 16 amino acids. Germline trimming cut 0 bases from V and 4 bases from J; bases unmatched to any gene: 9. CDR3 residues: CASSLVTGARIYGYTF. Here the CDR3 DNA reads TGTGCCAGCAGCTTGGTCACAGGGGCAAGGATCTATGGCTACACCTTC.

CDR3 amino acids: CASSGQGRIVGNTIYF. The CDR3 DNA follows: TGTGCCAGTAGTGGACAAGGACGGATTGTTGGAAACACCATATATTTT. The genes are TRBV19 and TRBJ1-3, with D perhaps matching TRBD1 (5 bases). Per germline, CDR1 LNHDA and CDR2 SQIVND (reference sequence). This CDR3 is 16 amino acids long. V gave up 5 bases and J gave up 3 bases, with 17 bases separating them.

A single count supports this clone. The chain recombines TRBV7-8 with TRBJ1-1; D is perhaps TRBD1 (6 bases). The CDR3 has 14 amino acids. V lost 4 bases to trimming and J lost 0 bases, with 9 bases between them. Germline V gene data show CDR1 as SGHVS and CDR2 as FQNEAQ. The CDR3 DNA sequence: TGTGCCAGCAGCTCCGGACAGATGAACACTGAAGCTTTCTTT. This translates into CASSSGQMNTEAFF.